This is a list of T cell receptor beta chains from one sample in a study of control samples from healthy donors and cancer patients. Assay: immunoSEQ multiplex PCR; the TCRdb copy retains only in-frame clones and omits some. The sample records 78,000 or so clones, more than 85% being singletons. The sequenced sample consisted of blood. Receptor source: a woman between 50 and 59 years old in good health. Each CDR3 is given with its conserved first and last residue. D genes are given only for firm matches. Only some rows state a clone size, as once, few, many or a class for expanded clones.

DNA: TGTGCCAGCAGTGACAGGGGGCTTGCCCAAGAGACCCAGTACTTC; CDR3: CASSDRGLAQETQYF; D: TRBD1; V: TRBV2; size: .; J: TRBJ2-5
DNA: TGCAGCGTTGAATCGGGAGCGGCCCGGGGCACCGGGGAGCTGTTTTTT; CDR3: CSVESGAARGTGELFF; D: .; V: TRBV29-1; size: .; J: TRBJ2-2
DNA: TGTGCCAGCAGTTACTCGAGTGCTAGCGTTCTGTTCTTC; CDR3: CASSYSSASVLFF; D: .; V: TRBV6-5; size: .; J: TRBJ2-1
DNA: TGTGCCAGCAGTTTCGTTTTCTCGCTTGTTCCCGCCTACGAGCAGTACTTC; CDR3: CASSFVFSLVPAYEQYF; D: .; V: TRBV28; size: .; J: TRBJ2-7
DNA: TGTGCCAGCAGGACGGGAAAGTCGGGCTCCTACGAGCAGTACTTC; CDR3: CASRTGKSGSYEQYF; D: .; V: TRBV6-5; size: .; J: TRBJ2-7
DNA: TGTGCCAGCACGAGGGGGTTTTTTGAAAAACTGTTTTTT; CDR3: CASTRGFFEKLFF; D: .; V: TRBV2; size: .; J: TRBJ1-4
DNA: TGTGCCAGCAGTCCAACGGGGAGCCGCGAAGCTTTCTTT; CDR3: CASSPTGSREAFF; D: .; V: TRBV6-5; size: .; J: TRBJ1-1
DNA: TGTGCCAGCAGCCCGGTCCTAGACAGACAGTACTTC; CDR3: CASSPVLDRQYF; D: .; V: TRBV11-2; size: .; J: TRBJ2-7
DNA: TGTGCCAGCAGTCCTTCTATCTCCTACGAGCAGTACTTC; CDR3: CASSPSISYEQYF; D: .; V: TRBV27; size: .; J: TRBJ2-7
DNA: TGTGCCATCGAGGGACAGGGCACCTATGGCTACACCTTC; CDR3: CAIEGQGTYGYTF; D: TRBD1; V: TRBV28; size: .; J: TRBJ1-2
DNA: TGCAGCGTTGATGGGGATCTCTACAATGAGCAGTTCTTC; CDR3: CSVDGDLYNEQFF; D: .; V: TRBV29-1; size: once; J: TRBJ2-1
DNA: TGTGCCACCTCGGGGATGAACACTGAAGCTTTCTTT; CDR3: CATSGMNTEAFF; D: .; V: TRBV7-9; size: .; J: TRBJ1-1
DNA: TGTGCCAGCAGTTCGACTAGCGGGAGTTGGGGCAATGAGCAGTTCTTC; CDR3: CASSSTSGSWGNEQFF; D: TRBD2; V: TRBV27; size: .; J: TRBJ2-1
DNA: TGTGCCAGCAGTTATGGTGGAGCGGGACAGTCCAATGAGCAGTTCTTC; CDR3: CASSYGGAGQSNEQFF; D: .; V: TRBV6-5; size: once; J: TRBJ2-1
DNA: TGTGCCAGCAGTATCGTGCGGTCGGGACTTGCGACGGATACGCAGTATTTT; CDR3: CASSIVRSGLATDTQYF; D: .; V: TRBV28; size: .; J: TRBJ2-3
DNA: TGTGCCTGGTCAAGGGGGACTTCTGCTTCTTACAATGAGCAGTTCTTC; CDR3: CAWSRGTSASYNEQFF; D: .; V: TRBV30; size: .; J: TRBJ2-1
DNA: TGTGCCAGCAGTGAACTGACCAATGAGCAGTTCTTC; CDR3: CASSELTNEQFF; D: .; V: TRBV2; size: .; J: TRBJ2-1
DNA: TGCGCCAGCAGCCGCACCGGGAGGGGGGACTATGGCTACACCTTC; CDR3: CASSRTGRGDYGYTF; D: .; V: TRBV5-1; size: .; J: TRBJ1-2
DNA: TGCAGCGTTTGGGAGGCCAACGGGGATCAGCCCCAGCATTTT; CDR3: CSVWEANGDQPQHF; D: .; V: TRBV29-1; size: .; J: TRBJ1-5
DNA: TGTGCCAGCAGCGTAGGGCCCCGAGGCTACACCTTC; CDR3: CASSVGPRGYTF; D: .; V: TRBV9; size: .; J: TRBJ1-2
DNA: TGTGCCAGTAGTACCGGCTGGAACTACGAGCAGTACTTC; CDR3: CASSTGWNYEQYF; D: .; V: TRBV19; size: .; J: TRBJ2-7
DNA: TGTGCTAGCAGCTCACAGGGGAACCGTGCAACTAATGAAAAACTGTTTTTT; CDR3: CASSSQGNRATNEKLFF; D: TRBD1; V: TRBV7-7; size: .; J: TRBJ1-4
DNA: TGTGCCAGCAGACCACAAGTAGGTACGCAGTATTTT; CDR3: CASRPQVGTQYF; D: .; V: TRBV12-3/TRBV12-4; size: .; J: TRBJ2-3
DNA: TGTGCCAGCCGATCTAGCGGGAGGACCAATGAGCAGTTCTTC; CDR3: CASRSSGRTNEQFF; D: TRBD2; V: TRBV28; size: .; J: TRBJ2-1
DNA: TGTGCCAGCAGTCTCGACACCGGGGAGCTGTTTTTT; CDR3: CASSLDTGELFF; D: .; V: TRBV6-6; size: .; J: TRBJ2-2
DNA: TGTGCCAGCAGTTTGGAGTCCTATACGCAGTATTTT; CDR3: CASSLESYTQYF; D: .; V: TRBV12-3/TRBV12-4; size: .; J: TRBJ2-3
DNA: TGTGCCAGCAGCGCCATACTCCGGGACAGGGACAACTATGGCTACACCTTC; CDR3: CASSAILRDRDNYGYTF; D: .; V: TRBV21-1; size: .; J: TRBJ1-2